Below, 14 T cell receptor beta chains from the same sample are listed, as sequenced in a study of blood T cell repertoires in COVID-19. Here immunoSEQ multiplex PCR was the method, and the copy in TCRdb shows in-frame clones only, minus some. The data contain 80,000 or so clones, 70% to 85% of them singletons. Material: peripheral blood. The receptors derive from a man aged 45-65 years with active or convalescent COVID-19.

The chain carries TRBV12-5 and TRBJ2-2, with TRBD2 as a possible D gene (5 bases). V was cut by 0 bases and J by 6 bases, with 14 bases left in between. This CDR3 spans 16 amino acids. Germline values: CDR1 LGHNT, CDR2 FRNRAP. The CDR3 sequence: CASGLVTIGLAGELFF. As DNA, the CDR3 is TGTGCTAGTGGTTTGGTAACAATAGGACTGGCCGGGGAGCTGTTTTTT.

The rearrangement uses TRBV5-4 and TRBJ2-2; D remains ambiguous. This CDR3 spans 15 amino acids. In germline, CDR1 is SGHNT, CDR2 YYREEE (reference sequence). V was shortened by 2 bases and J by 1 base, with 9 bases between the two germline ends. CDR3 nucleotides: TGTGCCAGCAGCTTTAATACAGTGAACACCGGGGAGCTGTTTTTT. Protein product: CASSFNTVNTGELFF.

This chain joins TRBV2 and TRBJ2-5; D unresolved. The V end was cut by 2 bases, the J end by 4 bases, with 5 bases between. Per germline, CDR1 SNHLY and CDR2 FYNNEI. The CDR3 contains 12 residues. The CDR3 sequence: CASSEIGETQYF. CDR3 DNA sequence: TGTGCCAGCAGTGAAATCGGAGAGACCCAGTACTTC.

This clone was observed a handful of times. The chain couples TRBV2 to TRBJ2-2, with D possibly matching TRBD1 (5 bases). Looked up from germline, CDR1 is SNHLY and CDR2 is FYNNEI. The CDR3 length is 15 residues. With 6 bases removed from V and 1 base from J, the gap between germline ends came to 12 bases. CDR3 nucleotide sequence: TGTGCCAGCAGGCCAGGGTTACGGAACACCGGGGAGCTGTTTTTT. Its translation: CASRPGLRNTGELFF.

The chain links TRBV25-1 to TRBJ2-1, with 9 bases aligning to TRBD2. CDR1 is MGHDK and CDR2 is SYGVNS in the germline V gene. The V gene end was trimmed by 7 bases and the J gene end by 3 bases; junction bases not matched to a gene: 7. The CDR3 contains 15 residues. CDR3 region: CASKEGGGVYNEQFF. The DNA of the CDR3 is TGTGCCAGCAAAGAGGGCGGGGGGGTCTACAATGAGCAGTTCTTC. The variable domain in full, completed from reference TRBV25-1 and TRBJ2-1, reads EADIYQTPRYLVIGTGKKITLECSQTMGHDKMYWYQQDPGMELHLIHYSYGVNSTEKGDLSSESTVSRIRTEHFPLTLESARPSHTSQYLCASKEGGGVYNEQFFGPGTRLTVL.

J is TRBJ1-6 and V is TRBV6-5; 8 bases are shared with TRBD1. Trimming cost V 4 bases and J 6 bases; bases outside gene matches: 8. This CDR3 spans 16 amino acids. Germline CDR1 and CDR2: MNHEY and SVGAGI. The DNA for the CDR3 is TGTGCCAGCAGTTCCAAGAGGACAGGGCGTAATTCACCCCTCCACTTT. It specifies CASSSKRTGRNSPLHF.

The chain links TRBV6-5 to TRBJ2-3; 7 bases map to TRBD1. The J segment lost 7 bases and the V segment lost 6 bases, leaving 7 bases of the junction unmatched. The germline V gene encodes CDR1 MNHEY and CDR2 SVGAGI. CDR3 length equals 13 residues. CDR3 DNA sequence: TGTGCCAGCAGGATAGGGGGCGTAAATACGCAGTATTTT. Translating gives CASRIGGVNTQYF.

Only a few counts were recorded for this clone. The CDR3 sequence: CASSQQDRERPLHF. The CDR3 DNA reads TGCGCCAGCAGCCAACAGGACAGGGAGAGACCCCTCCACTTT. This chain links TRBV4-3 with TRBJ1-6, with TRBD1 identical over 8 bases. The V gene end was trimmed by 2 bases and the J gene end by 12 bases; junction bases not matched to a gene: 6. This CDR3 region has 14 residues. The germline V gene encodes CDR1 LGHNA and CDR2 YSLEER.

This clone was detected only once. The chain carries TRBV7-2 and TRBJ2-3; 7 bases fit TRBD1. Germline CDR1 and CDR2: SGHTA and FQGNSA. The CDR3 totals 15 residues. After removal of 5 bases from V and 3 bases from J, the junction contained 8 bases not matched to a gene. CDR3 nucleotides: TGTGCCAGCAGCCCAGGGACAGACCTTACAGATACGCAGTATTTT. Translated: CASSPGTDLTDTQYF. Using reference TRBV7-2 and TRBJ2-3 for the parts outside the CDR3, the full variable domain is GAGVSQSPSNKVTEKGKDVELRCDPISGHTALYWYRQSLGQGLEFLIYFQGNSAPDKSGLPSDRFSAERTGGSVSTLTIQRTQQEDSAVYLCASSPGTDLTDTQYFGPGTRLTVL.

This chain uses TRBV6-5 with TRBJ1-2, with TRBD1 matching 7 bases. Trimming took 7 bases from V and 5 from J; bases not matched to a gene: 7. Per the germline V gene, CDR1 is MNHEY and CDR2 is SVGAGI. CDR3 length: 13 amino acids. As DNA, the CDR3 is TGTGCCAGCACATTCGGGACAGCGTATGGCTACACCTTC. Residues: CASTFGTAYGYTF.

This clone showed up just once. This chain links TRBV7-9 with TRBJ2-3, with 9 bases aligning to TRBD2. This CDR3 contains 15 residues. Trimming removed 5 bases from V and 0 bases from J; junction bases left unmatched: 3. CDR1 and CDR2 (germline): SEHNR, FQNEAQ (reference sequence). The CDR3 sequence: CASSPAGGSTDTQYF. As DNA, the CDR3 is TGTGCCAGCAGCCCAGCGGGGGGCAGCACAGATACGCAGTATTTT.

V usage is TRBV6-5 and J usage is TRBJ1-3; 9 bases line up with TRBD1. Germline V gives CDR1 MNHEY, CDR2 SVGAGI. Germline trimming cut 9 bases from V and 4 bases from J; bases unmatched to any gene: 10. The CDR3 is 15 residues long. Written as DNA, the CDR3 is TGTGCCAGTGGGACAGGGTTACCGGGCGGAAACACCATATATTTT. This codes for CASGTGLPGGNTIYF.

The CDR3 reads CASSLADRFEETQYF. The DNA for the CDR3 is TGCGCCAGCAGCTTGGCTGACAGGTTCGAAGAGACCCAGTACTTC. The chain has TRBV5-1 and TRBJ2-5; possibly TRBD1 for D (6 bases). V lost 0 bases and J lost 3, with 12 bases in between. Germline V CDR1 and CDR2: SGHRS, YFSETQ. The CDR3 consists of 15 residues.

This sequence joins TRBV5-1 and TRBJ2-5, with D possibly being TRBD2 (5 bases). V lost 2 bases and J lost 1, with 9 bases in between. CDR3 length: 14 residues. Germline CDR1 and CDR2: SGHRS and YFSETQ. The chain's CDR3 is CASSFDGLQETQYF. The CDR3 DNA reads as TGCGCCAGCAGCTTCGACGGACTCCAAGAGACCCAGTACTTC. The whole variable domain, filled in from reference TRBV5-1 and TRBJ2-5, reads KAGVTQTPRYLIKTRGQQVTLSCSPISGHRSVSWYQQTPGQGLQFLFEYFSETQRNKGNFPGRFSGRQFSNSRSEMNVSTLELGDSALYLCASSFDGLQETQYFGPGTRLLVL.